The sequence of this T cell receptor beta chain was determined in a study of T cells in tuberculosis. Assay: immunoSEQ multiplex PCR; the TCRdb copy retains only in-frame clones and omits some. This table holds approximately 53,000 clones, about 96% found once. The J segment lost 4 bases and the V segment lost 6 bases, leaving 3 bases of the junction unmatched. The CDR3 spans 13 residues. Germline lookup yields CDR1 MNHEY and CDR2 SVGAGI. Regarding time point: new active TB diagnosis, blood taken before or within 7 days of starting treatment. Each donor contributed around 100,000 T cells on average, unsorted. This clone was counted a few times. Its antigen is not known. Findings and limits, study-wide: Smaller distances to GMM-specific TCRs suggested their expansion in active tuberculosis.

This rearrangement joins TRBV6-5 to TRBJ1-5; 7 bases fit TRBD1. Sequenced here: PBMCs, sampled at tuberculosis diagnosis. This clonotype was obtained from an adult with tuberculosis. The CDR3 loop reads CASSKTGNQPQHF. For the CDR3, the DNA is TGTGCCAGCAGCAAGACAGGGAATCAGCCCCAGCATTTT.